Listed below are T cell receptor beta chains from one sample, sequenced in a study of blood T cell repertoires in COVID-19. Sequenced by immunoSEQ multiplex PCR; TCRdb stores in-frame clones only, minus some. The table records about 300,000 clones, roughly 85% of them present only once. The source material was PBMCs or T cells enriched from blood (not recorded which). These TCRs come from a woman in her twenties or thirties who had recovered from COVID-19. The CDR3 runs from the conserved cysteine through the conserved F or W. D genes are given only for firm matches. Clone size is stated in some rows and not others, as once, few, many or a class when expanded.

J gene,clone size,D gene,V gene,CDR3 DNA,CDR3 protein
TRBJ1-1,once,.,TRBV7-8,TGTGCCAGCAGCTTATTTTGGGTCTTAACGGGAAACCAGAACACTGAAGCTTTCTTT,CASSLFWVLTGNQNTEAFF
TRBJ1-6,.,.,TRBV25-1,TGTGCCAGCAGTGAAGTTGGGGGCTCACCCCTCCACTTT,CASSEVGGSPLHF
TRBJ2-5,.,.,TRBV18,TGTGCCAGCTCACCTCGCTCGGGTCAAGAGACCCAGTACTTC,CASSPRSGQETQYF
TRBJ1-6,.,.,TRBV30,TGTGCCTGGACCCCAGGACGGTCGGGAACGATAAGCTCCTATAATTCACCCCTCCACTTT,CAWTPGRSGTISSYNSPLHF
TRBJ1-4,few,.,TRBV4-1,TGCGCCAGCAGCCCCGGGAGGTCGACTAATGAAAAACTGTTTTTT,CASSPGRSTNEKLFF
TRBJ2-7,.,.,TRBV2,TGTGCCAGCAGTGAGGGCATCTACGAGCAGTACTTC,CASSEGIYEQYF
TRBJ1-1,.,TRBD1,TRBV4-1,TGCGCCAGCAGCCAAGGACAGGGGGGGAACACTGAAGCTTTCTTT,CASSQGQGGNTEAFF
TRBJ1-5,.,TRBD1,TRBV7-8,TGTGCCAGCGGCTCGGGGCTTGGCAGGGGGATCACTCAGCCCCAGCATTTT,CASGSGLGRGITQPQHF
TRBJ1-1,.,TRBD1,TRBV29-1,TGCAGCGTTGAGGCTAGGGACAGGGGTGAAGCTTTCTTT,CSVEARDRGEAFF
TRBJ1-1,.,.,TRBV5-1,TGCGCCAGCAGCTTGGAAAGGGGCAGGTTGAACACTGAAGCTTTCTTT,CASSLERGRLNTEAFF
TRBJ2-2,.,.,TRBV5-1,TGCGCCAGCAGCTTTGCAGGGGAGGGAACCGGGGAGCTGTTTTTT,CASSFAGEGTGELFF
TRBJ2-1,.,TRBD2,TRBV9,TGTGCCAGCAGCGTTGATCAGGGACTAGCGGGGGGATATGAGCAGTTCTTC,CASSVDQGLAGGYEQFF
TRBJ2-1,.,.,TRBV7-3,TGTGCCAGCAGCCCCCAGCCACGCGGTGTTAATGAGCAGTTCTTC,CASSPQPRGVNEQFF
TRBJ1-2,.,TRBD1,TRBV4-2,TGTGCCAGCAGCCAAGGCGGACAGGGGACCAACTATGGCTACACCTTC,CASSQGGQGTNYGYTF
TRBJ1-3,.,TRBD1,TRBV9,TGTGCCAGCAGCCAAGGGACAGGGGTCGGAAACACCATATATTTT,CASSQGTGVGNTIYF
TRBJ1-2,.,.,TRBV10-2,TGCGCCAGCAGGGACAATGGTATCTATGGCTACACCTTC,CASRDNGIYGYTF
TRBJ1-6,.,.,TRBV9,TGTGCCAGCAGCGAGAACTCGAATTCACCCCTCCACTTT,CASSENSNSPLHF
TRBJ2-1,.,.,TRBV19,TGTGCCAGTAGTATCGGAAACATCGGGGATGAGCAGTTCTTC,CASSIGNIGDEQFF
TRBJ1-1,.,.,TRBV29-1,TGCAGCGTTGAAGATCCAGGCTCGGCTTTCTTT,CSVEDPGSAFF
TRBJ1-2,.,TRBD1,TRBV6-5,TGTGCCAGCAGATTCGGACAGGGGCCGTTCGACTACACCTTC,CASRFGQGPFDYTF
TRBJ1-1,.,.,TRBV19,TGTGCCAGTAACCCCGCCCGACAGCTTAACACTGAAGCTTTCTTT,CASNPARQLNTEAFF
TRBJ1-6,once,TRBD1,TRBV7-2,TGTGCCAGCAGCCCTGACAGGGTACCTTCACCCCTCCACTTT,CASSPDRVPSPLHF
TRBJ1-2,.,TRBD1,TRBV5-1,TGCGCCAGCAGCTCCGACAGGGGTGGCTACACCTTC,CASSSDRGGYTF
TRBJ1-4,.,.,TRBV28,TGTGCCAGCAGTTTAAGGGCAGGGGTATACTCGATTGCTTCTAATGAAAAACTGTTTTTT,CASSLRAGVYSIASNEKLFF
TRBJ1-3,few,.,TRBV7-6,TGTGCCAGCAGCTCTCCGGGACAAGGAAACACCATATATTTT,CASSSPGQGNTIYF
TRBJ1-5,once,TRBD1,TRBV7-8,TGTGCCAGCAGCTTGAGGACAGGGAACAATCAGCCCCAGCATTTT,CASSLRTGNNQPQHF
TRBJ1-1,.,.,TRBV11-3,TGTGCCAGCAGCCAAATTACAGGGATGGAAGCTTTCTTT,CASSQITGMEAFF